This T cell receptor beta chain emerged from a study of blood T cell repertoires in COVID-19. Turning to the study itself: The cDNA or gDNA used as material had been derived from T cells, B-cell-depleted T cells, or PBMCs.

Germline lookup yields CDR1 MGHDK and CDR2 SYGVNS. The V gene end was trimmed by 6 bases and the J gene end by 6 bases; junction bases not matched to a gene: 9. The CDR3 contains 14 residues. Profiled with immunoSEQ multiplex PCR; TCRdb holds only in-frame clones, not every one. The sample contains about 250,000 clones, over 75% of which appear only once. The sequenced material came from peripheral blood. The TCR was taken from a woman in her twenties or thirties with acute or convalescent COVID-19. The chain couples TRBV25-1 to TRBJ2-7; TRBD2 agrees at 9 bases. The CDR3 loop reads CASSDTSGWSEQYF. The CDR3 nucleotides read TGTGCCAGCAGCGACACTAGCGGGTGGTCCGAGCAGTACTTC.